Below, one TCR beta chain is given with its context. Germline assignment: CDR1 SGDLS and CDR2 YYNGEE. This CDR3 is built from 15 residues. V lost 0 bases and J 3 bases, leaving 11 bases between the germline ends. Researchers ran the PCR with 60 Vbeta and 13 Jbeta primers. TCRdb's table, derived via immunoSEQ multiplex PCR, lists solely in-frame clones and lacks some. The sample records more than 90,000 clones, about four fifths being singletons. This entry belongs to a study of cytomegalovirus exposure and HLA in healthy donors. The clonotype was recovered from a woman aged 35 to 49 in good health and CMV-seronegative. V is TRBV9 and J is TRBJ2-3; D might be TRBD1 (5 bases). The specimen was PBMCs. CDR3 DNA: TGTGCCAGCAGCGTAGGGACACTAAGGACAGATACGCAGTATTTT. This codes for CASSVGTLRTDTQYF. Complete variable domain (other parts from reference TRBV9 and TRBJ2-3): DSGVTQTPKHLITATGQRVTLRCSPRSGDLSVYWYQQSLDQGLQFLIQYYNGEERAKGNILERFSAQQFPDLHSELNLSSLELGDSALYFCASSVGTLRTDTQYFGPGTRLTVL.